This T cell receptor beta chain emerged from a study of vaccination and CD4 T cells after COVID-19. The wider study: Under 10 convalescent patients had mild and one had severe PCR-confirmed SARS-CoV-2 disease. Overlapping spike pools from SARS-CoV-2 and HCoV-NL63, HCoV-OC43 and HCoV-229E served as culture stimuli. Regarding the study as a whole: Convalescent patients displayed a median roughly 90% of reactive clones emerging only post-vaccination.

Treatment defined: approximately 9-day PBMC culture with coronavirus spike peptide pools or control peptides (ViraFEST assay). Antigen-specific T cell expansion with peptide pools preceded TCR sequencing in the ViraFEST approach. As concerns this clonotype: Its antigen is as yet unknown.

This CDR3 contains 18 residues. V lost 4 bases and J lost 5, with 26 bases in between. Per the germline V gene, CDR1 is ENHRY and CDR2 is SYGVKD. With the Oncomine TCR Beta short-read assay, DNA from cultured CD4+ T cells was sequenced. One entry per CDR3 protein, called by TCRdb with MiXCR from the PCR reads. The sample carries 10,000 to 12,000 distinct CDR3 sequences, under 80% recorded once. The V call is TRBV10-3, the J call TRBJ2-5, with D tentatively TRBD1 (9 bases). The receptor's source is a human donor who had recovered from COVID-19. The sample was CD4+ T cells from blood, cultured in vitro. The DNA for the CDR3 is TGTGCCATCAGTGGCGGAAGTAGCGGGACAGGGATCTTGGAGACCCAGTACTTC. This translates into CAISGGSSGTGILETQYF.